The T cell receptor beta chain described here comes from a study of CD8 T cells in Susac syndrome. When the RNA was reverse transcribed, random hexamers were used with an input of roughly 0.45 to 1 ug. Using its own MiXCR run on the immunoSEQ multiplex PCR reads, TCRdb lists one record per CDR3 protein. Of some 170,000 distinct CDR3 sequences listed, approximately 94% are singletons. The CDR3 is made up of 13 amino acids. Germline-derived CDR1 and CDR2 are DFQATT and SNEGSKA (reference sequence). Trimming cost V 7 bases and J 0 bases, with 10 bases left between them. The gene calls are TRBV20-1 and TRBJ1-5, with unresolved D. The sequencing sample was made of CD4+ T cells from PBMCs. This clonotype originated in a human donor in good health. The CDR3 protein is CSVETLSNQPQHF. The CDR3 bases are TGCAGTGTAGAGACTCTTAGCAATCAGCCCCAGCATTTT.